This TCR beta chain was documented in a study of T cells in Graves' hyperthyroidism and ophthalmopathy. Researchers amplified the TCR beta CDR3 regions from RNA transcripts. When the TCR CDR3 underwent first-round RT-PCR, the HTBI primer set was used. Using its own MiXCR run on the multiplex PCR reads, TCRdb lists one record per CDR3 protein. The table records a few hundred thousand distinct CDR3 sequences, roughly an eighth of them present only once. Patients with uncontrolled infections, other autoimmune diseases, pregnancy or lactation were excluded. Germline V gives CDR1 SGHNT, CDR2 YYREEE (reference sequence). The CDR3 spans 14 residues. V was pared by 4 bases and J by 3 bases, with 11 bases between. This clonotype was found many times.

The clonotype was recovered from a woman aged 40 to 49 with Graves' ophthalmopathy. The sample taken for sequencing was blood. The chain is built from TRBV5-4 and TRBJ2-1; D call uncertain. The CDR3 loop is CASSPDTLYNEQFF. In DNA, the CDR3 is TGTGCCAGCAGCCCAGACACCCTCTACAATGAGCAGTTCTTC.